These 21 T cell receptor beta chains originate from one sample sequenced in a study of shared clonotypes between healthy human individuals. Measured with immunoSEQ multiplex PCR; TCRdb has only the in-frame clones, and not every one. In the table there are 2 million to 2.5 million clones, roughly 94% of which are singletons. The sequenced sample consisted of naive CD4+ T cells sorted from blood. Subset noted: CD45RA+ positively selected. The receptors were gathered from a man aged 18 to 29 in good health.

This chain connects TRBV7-9 to TRBJ1-1; D unresolved. Trimming took 0 bases from V and 1 from J, leaving 9 bases between them. CDR3 length: 15 amino acids. Germline CDR1 reads SEHNR; CDR2 reads FQNEAQ (reference sequence). CDR3 region: CASSLAWQANTEAFF. In nucleotides, the CDR3 is TGTGCCAGCAGCTTAGCTTGGCAGGCGAACACTGAAGCTTTCTTT.

The rearrangement uses TRBV7-2 and TRBJ1-2; a weak D match, TRBD1 (5 bases). The germline V and J ends were trimmed by 5 bases and 6 bases, with 25 bases remaining between them. Germline-derived CDR1 and CDR2 are SGHTA and FQGNSA. This CDR3 region has 17 residues. The CDR3 loop reads CASSRNPGWQSPNGYTF. The CDR3 bases are TGTGCCAGCAGCCGTAACCCAGGGTGGCAGTCCCCGAATGGCTACACCTTC.

CDR3 sequence reads: CASSQAGTYGYTF. The CDR3 bases are TGCGCCAGCAGCCAAGCAGGGACCTATGGCTACACCTTC. The V and J genes are TRBV4-1 and TRBJ1-2; the D gene is possibly TRBD1 (5 bases). Per germline, CDR1 MGHRA and CDR2 YSYEKL. V dropped 1 base and J dropped 4 bases, with 7 bases sitting between them. The CDR3 runs 13 residues.

With respect to this clone: This may be a read error, as it is one base from a much larger clone. The same CDR3 is also encoded by other DNA sequences in this sample. The genes are TRBV5-1 and TRBJ2-5; no firm D call. The CDR3 length is 11 residues. Trimming took 5 bases from V and 1 from J, leaving 3 bases between them. Germline V gene sequence: CDR1 SGHRS, CDR2 YFSETQ. The CDR3 nucleotides read TGCGCCAGCAGTTTCCAAGAGACCCAGTACTTC. As protein: CASSFQETQYF.

This clone was seen once. V gene TRBV27 combines with J gene TRBJ1-5, with D hard to call. With 5 bases removed from V and 8 bases from J, the gap between germline ends came to 13 bases. Germline V gene lookup returns CDR1 MNHEY and CDR2 SMNVEV (reference sequence). This CDR3 contains 13 residues. CDR3 DNA: TGTGCCAGCAGTCCAACAAATACGGAGCCCCAGCATTTT. Amino acids: CASSPTNTEPQHF.

With respect to this clone: Other DNA sequences in the same sample also yield this CDR3. The genes are TRBV5-1 and TRBJ2-2; maybe TRBD2 (5 bases). Per germline, CDR1 SGHRS and CDR2 YFSETQ. The V end lost 4 bases, the J end lost 4 bases, and 8 bases lay between the germline ends. The CDR3 spans 13 residues. CDR3 sequence: CASSAGGTGELFF. DNA of the CDR3: TGCGCCAGCAGCGCCGGAGGCACCGGGGAGCTGTTTTTT.

V gene TRBV7-9 combines with J gene TRBJ1-5; tentatively, D is TRBD1 (5 bases). The CDR3 is made up of 13 amino acids. Trimming took off 8 bases at V and 4 bases at J, with 12 bases between the two ends. Germline assignment: CDR1 SEHNR and CDR2 FQNEAQ (reference sequence). CDR3 sequence reads: CASARGLNQPQHF. Here the CDR3 DNA reads TGTGCCAGCGCTCGGGGGTTGAATCAGCCCCAGCATTTT.

CDR3: CAGSPDRGEADTQYF. The CDR3 DNA is TGTGCCGGTTCCCCGGACAGGGGGGAGGCAGATACGCAGTATTTT. This chain connects TRBV6-1 to TRBJ2-3; 10 nucleotides agree with TRBD1. Germline loops: CDR1 MNHNS, CDR2 SASEGT. V gave up 11 bases and J gave up 4 bases; unmatched junction bases: 12. The CDR3 contains 15 residues.

The chain couples TRBV7-9 to TRBJ2-7; D remains unclear. Germline-derived CDR1 and CDR2 are SEHNR and FQNEAQ (reference sequence). The CDR3 covers 8 residues. The CDR3 spells CPRYEQYF. For the CDR3, the DNA is TGTCCAAGATACGAGCAGTACTTC.

This chain links TRBV9 with TRBJ1-6; D may be TRBD1 (5 bases). V was pared by 4 bases and J by 8 bases, with 22 bases between. Germline values: CDR1 SGDLS, CDR2 YYNGEE. The CDR3 is 17 amino acids. CDR3 DNA sequence: TGTGCCAGCAGCTCGCCGGACAATTGGCAGGGAGATTCACCCCTCCACTTT. Its protein product is CASSSPDNWQGDSPLHF.

V gene TRBV6-5 combines with J gene TRBJ2-1; no firm D call. The CDR3 consists of 11 residues. V lost 2 bases and J 13 bases, leaving 9 bases between the germline ends. Germline CDR1 is MNHEY and CDR2 is SVGAGI. CDR3 in amino acids: CASSYKGTQFF. CDR3 coding DNA: TGTGCCAGCAGTTACAAGGGAACTCAGTTCTTC.

The chain carries TRBV29-1 and TRBJ2-2; perhaps TRBD1 as D (6 bases). Per germline, CDR1 SQVTM and CDR2 ANQGSEA. The CDR3 extends over 19 amino acids. Trimming took off 2 bases at V and 0 bases at J, with 22 bases between the two ends. CDR3 protein: CSVERLGARRQTNTGELFF. As DNA, the CDR3 is TGCAGCGTTGAAAGATTGGGGGCGAGGCGTCAAACGAACACCGGGGAGCTGTTTTTT.

The V gene is TRBV19, the J gene TRBJ1-3; D uncertain. The CDR3 has 15 residues. Germline lookup yields CDR1 LNHDA and CDR2 SQIVND (reference sequence). Deletions cut 5 bases from V and 4 bases from J, with 15 bases between. The CDR3 sequence: CASSRRELGGNTIYF. The DNA for the CDR3 is TGTGCCAGTAGTCGGAGGGAGCTGGGAGGAAACACCATATATTTT.

The V and J genes are TRBV7-9 and TRBJ2-1; D is uncertain. CDR3 size: 16 residues. In germline, CDR1 is SEHNR, CDR2 FQNEAQ (reference sequence). Deletions cut 2 bases from V and 0 bases from J, with 11 bases between. The CDR3 nucleotides read TGTGCCAGCAGCTTACTGGGGATGAGCTCCTACAATGAGCAGTTCTTC. It specifies CASSLLGMSSYNEQFF. The full variable domain, completed using reference TRBV7-9 and TRBJ2-1, is DTGVSQNPRHKITKRGQNVTFRCDPISEHNRLYWYRQTLGQGPEFLTYFQNEAQLEKSRLLSDRFSAERPKGSFSTLEIQRTEQGDSAMYLCASSLLGMSSYNEQFFGPGTRLTVL.

The chain links TRBV7-2 to TRBJ2-7, with 7 bases fitting TRBD2. CDR1 SGHTA and CDR2 FQGNSA come from the germline V gene. Germline trimming cut 1 base from V and 4 bases from J; bases unmatched to any gene: 7. The length of the CDR3 is 15 residues. The DNA of the CDR3 is TGTGCCAGCAGCTTAGGGGGACTACCCCATTACGAGCAGTACTTC. Its protein product is CASSLGGLPHYEQYF.

The gene calls are TRBV21-1 and TRBJ1-5; the table assigns TRBD1, which was not confirmed against the DNA. TRBV21-1 is assigned pseudogene status. The CDR3 sequence is 16 residues long. CDR3 protein: CASSKRRAGGNQPQHF. The CDR3 DNA sequence: TGTGCCAGCAGCAAGCGCAGGGCTGGGGGCAATCAGCCCCAGCATTTT.

The genes are TRBV4-1 and TRBJ1-5; possibly TRBD1 for D (6 bases). Trimming pared 0 bases from V and 9 bases from J, leaving 18 bases between. The germline V gene encodes CDR1 MGHRA and CDR2 YSYEKL. This CDR3 is built from 16 residues. The CDR3 sequence is CASSQDVGAGLGPQHF. Written as DNA, the CDR3 is TGCGCCAGCAGCCAAGATGTGGGGGCGGGCTTAGGGCCCCAGCATTTT.

The rearrangement joins TRBV25-1 to TRBJ2-7; D call uncertain. The CDR3 runs to 13 residues. Trimming cost V 8 bases and J 3 bases, with 14 bases left between them. CDR1 MGHDK and CDR2 SYGVNS come from the germline V gene. The DNA for the CDR3 is TGTGCCAGCGCCCAGGCAGGCCTCTACGAGCAGTACTTC. Protein sequence: CASAQAGLYEQYF.

The chain combines TRBV28 with TRBJ1-2; TRBD1 agrees at 7 bases. V trimming: 11 bases; J trimming: 10 bases; junction bases outside the gene matches: 16. In germline, CDR1 is MDHEN, CDR2 SYDVKM. The CDR3 sequence is 13 residues long. The CDR3 sequence is CAGFQGGVVAYTF. The CDR3 region has the DNA TGTGCCGGATTCCAGGGGGGGGTAGTGGCCTACACCTTC.

V usage is TRBV27 and J usage is TRBJ1-6, with 11 nucleotides matching TRBD1. The V and J ends lost 5 bases and 9 bases, in that order; junction bases with no gene match: 6. The germline V gene encodes CDR1 MNHEY and CDR2 SMNVEV (reference sequence). The CDR3 is 15 amino acids. CDR3 bases: TGTGCCAGCAGTCCTGGGACAGGGGGTGGTTCACCCCTCCACTTT. Translated: CASSPGTGGGSPLHF.

The gene calls are TRBV11-2 and TRBJ2-3, with TRBD1 matching over 7 bases. The CDR3 has 15 residues. Germline loops: CDR1 SGHAT, CDR2 FQNNGV. V shed 0 bases and J 8 bases; nucleotides not matched to a gene: 8. As DNA, the CDR3 is TGTGCCAGCAGCTTAGATGGGACAGCCCCAGGTACGCAGTATTTT. It specifies CASSLDGTAPGTQYF.